The 24 T cell receptor beta chains in this list originate from one sample, sequenced in a study of T cell responses to AZD1222 COVID-19 vaccine. Clones were sequenced by immunoSEQ multiplex PCR, and TCRdb holds only the in-frame ones, with some missing. Of approximately 96,000 clones listed, 80% to 95% were seen once; the top ten hold more than 9%. The sample in question was peripheral blood, obtained 28 days after the second AZD1222 dose. These receptors were collected from an adult who received the AZD1222 COVID-19 vaccine.

CDR3 nucleotide sequence: TGTGCCAGCAGTTCTGGGGCCAGGTTTTACGAGCAGTACTTC. Protein product: CASSSGARFYEQYF. The chain joins TRBV28 to TRBJ2-7; possible D gene TRBD1, 5 bases. Deletions cut 4 bases from V and 4 bases from J, with 14 bases between. Germline CDR1 and CDR2: MDHEN and SYDVKM. The CDR3 is 14 residues long. Full variable domain (outside the CDR3, taken from reference TRBV28 and TRBJ2-7): DVKVTQSSRYLVKRTGEKVFLECVQDMDHENMFWYRQDPGLGLRLIYFSYDVKMKEKGDIPEGYSVSREKKERFSLILESASTNQTSMYLCASSSGARFYEQYFGPGTRLTVT.

The V and J genes are TRBV6-5 and TRBJ2-7; D gene unclear. This CDR3 comprises 14 residues. V was cut by 6 bases and J by 0 bases, with 12 bases left in between. The germline V gene encodes CDR1 MNHEY and CDR2 SVGAGI. The chain's CDR3 is CASSPDSRSYEQYF. The CDR3 region has the DNA TGTGCCAGCAGCCCAGATTCTCGCTCCTACGAGCAGTACTTC.

This sequence joins TRBV6-5 and TRBJ1-1, with unresolved D. Germline V CDR1 and CDR2: MNHEY, SVGAGI. The CDR3 runs 12 residues. Trimming pared 8 bases from V and 1 base from J, leaving 8 bases between. The CDR3 DNA sequence: TGTGCCAGCCCTCATGCGAACACTGAAGCTTTCTTT. Its translation is CASPHANTEAFF.

This clone was counted a few times. V gene TRBV5-4 combines with J gene TRBJ2-3, with D tentatively TRBD1 (6 bases). Germline V gene lookup returns CDR1 SGHNT and CDR2 YYREEE (reference sequence). The CDR3 is 16 residues long. The ends were cut back, 0 bases at V and 2 bases at J, with 13 bases in the middle. This CDR3 is CASSLVQGLPTDTQYF. The CDR3 nucleotides read TGTGCCAGCAGCTTGGTCCAGGGGCTTCCCACAGATACGCAGTATTTT.

The rearrangement links TRBV7-3 to TRBJ2-1; D not certain. This CDR3 spans 13 amino acids. V dropped 5 bases and J dropped 6 bases, with 11 bases sitting between them. CDR1 is SGHTA and CDR2 is FQGTGA in the germline V gene. The DNA for the CDR3 is TGTGCCAGCAGCCCTATCGTGAGCAATGAGCAGTTCTTC. Its translation is CASSPIVSNEQFF. Combining the CDR3 with reference TRBV7-3 and TRBJ2-1 gives the whole variable domain GAGVSQTPSNKVTEKGKYVELRCDPISGHTALYWYRQSLGQGPEFLIYFQGTGAADDSGLPNDRFFAVRPEGSVSTLKIQRTERGDSAVYLCASSPIVSNEQFFGPGTRLTVL.

This chain joins TRBV5-1 and TRBJ2-3; TRBD2 might be the D (6 bases). CDR1 and CDR2 (germline): SGHRS, YFSETQ. CDR3 size: 14 residues. The germline V and J ends were trimmed by 1 base and 0 bases, with 6 bases remaining between them. This CDR3 reads CASSLTSSTDTQYF. As DNA, the CDR3 is TGCGCCAGCAGCTTGACTAGCAGCACAGATACGCAGTATTTT.

V is TRBV10-3 and J is TRBJ2-2, with TRBD2 identical over 7 bases. This CDR3 is built from 15 residues. Germline V CDR1 and CDR2: ENHRY, SYGVKD. J gave up 4 bases and V 3 bases, and 5 bases lay outside the gene matches. CDR3 residues: CAISDSGGSTGELFF. CDR3 in DNA: TGTGCCATCAGTGATTCGGGGGGAAGCACCGGGGAGCTGTTTTTT.

The chain has TRBV29-1 and TRBJ1-4; D unresolved. CDR1 and CDR2 from the germline V gene are SQVTM and ANQGSEA. The CDR3 totals 14 residues. The V gene lost 4 bases and the J gene lost 10 bases, with 19 bases spanning the gap. The CDR3 nucleotides read TGCAGCGTTGGGAGGGAGGCTGGAGGAGGAAAACTGTTTTTT. It encodes CSVGREAGGGKLFF.

This clone appeared a few times. CDR3 bases: TGCGCCAGCAGGGACCGCTCCTACGAGCAGTACTTC. Protein: CASRDRSYEQYF. This chain uses TRBV5-1 with TRBJ2-7; D uncertain. This CDR3 contains 12 residues. Germline lookup yields CDR1 SGHRS and CDR2 YFSETQ. The V gene lost 5 bases and the J gene lost 0 bases, with 6 bases spanning the gap.

The genes are TRBV5-4 and TRBJ1-1; 7 nucleotides line up with TRBD1. The CDR3 contains 13 residues. Trimming took 1 base from V and 4 from J; bases not matched to a gene: 1. The germline V gene has CDR1 SGHNT and CDR2 YYREEE (reference sequence). CDR3 residues: CASSLSGGTEAFF. The DNA for the CDR3 is TGTGCCAGCAGCTTGTCAGGGGGCACTGAAGCTTTCTTT.

This chain joins TRBV28 and TRBJ2-7; TRBD1 or TRBD2 may be the D gene (6 bases each). With 4 bases removed from V and 4 bases from J, the gap between germline ends came to 20 bases. The CDR3 is 16 residues long. Looked up from germline, CDR1 is MDHEN and CDR2 is SYDVKM. CDR3 DNA: TGTGCCAGCAGTTCGCCAGCGGGCAGGGGCCAGTACGAGCAGTACTTC. This encodes CASSSPAGRGQYEQYF.

This chain links TRBV18 with TRBJ2-3; D may be TRBD1 (5 bases). CDR3 size: 12 residues. Germline V gives CDR1 KGHSH, CDR2 LQKENI. Between the trimmed V and J ends, which lost 6 bases and 6 bases, there was a span of 10 bases. The CDR3 sequence: CASSPGLDTQYF. CDR3 bases: TGTGCCAGCTCTCCAGGGTTGGATACGCAGTATTTT.

This sequence joins TRBV6-1 and TRBJ2-2; 7 positions match TRBD1. V lost 2 bases and J lost 0; bases outside the gene matches: 3. CDR1 MNHNS and CDR2 SASEGT come from the germline V gene. This CDR3 has 16 amino acids. This CDR3 reads CASSERTGTNTGELFF. Written as DNA, the CDR3 is TGTGCCAGCAGTGAAAGGACAGGAACGAACACCGGGGAGCTGTTTTTT.

As concerns this clone: This specimen includes other DNA sequences encoding the same CDR3. The V and J genes are TRBV5-1 and TRBJ1-1; 9 bases are shared with TRBD1. This CDR3 is 14 amino acids long. The junction had 4 bases not matched to a gene; V was cut back by 2 bases and J by 5 bases. CDR1 SGHRS and CDR2 YFSETQ come from the germline V gene. The DNA of the CDR3 is TGCGCCAGCAGCTTACAGGGGGCGGGTACTGAAGCTTTCTTT. It translates to CASSLQGAGTEAFF.

This clone was detected only once. The chain joins TRBV9 to TRBJ1-2; TRBD1 might be the D (5 bases). Trimming cost V 0 bases and J 11 bases, with 14 bases left between them. Germline loops: CDR1 SGDLS, CDR2 YYNGEE. This CDR3 contains 13 residues. CDR3 DNA: TGTGCCAGCAGCGTAGATGGGGGGTCCGGTTACACCTTC. It specifies CASSVDGGSGYTF.

This sequence joins TRBV4-1 and TRBJ2-7; no clear D gene. Germline assignment: CDR1 MGHRA and CDR2 YSYEKL. The CDR3 contains 14 residues. Trimming took 0 bases from V and 4 from J, leaving 10 bases between them. CDR3 amino acids: CASSQDPGPYEQYF. The CDR3 DNA sequence: TGCGCCAGCAGCCAAGATCCTGGGCCTTACGAGCAGTACTTC.

This chain connects TRBV2 to TRBJ2-1; TRBD2 aligns across 13 bases. Germline V lookup: CDR1 SNHLY, CDR2 FYNNEI. V was pared by 10 bases and J by 7 bases, with 19 bases of the junction left unmatched. The CDR3 spans 18 residues. The CDR3 loop reads CATPGGLAGVLGGNEQFF. DNA for the CDR3: TGTGCCACCCCGGGAGGACTAGCGGGAGTATTAGGCGGGAATGAGCAGTTCTTC. Supplemented by reference TRBV2 and TRBJ2-1, the full variable domain reads EPEVTQTPSHQVTQMGQEVILRCVPISNHLYFYWYRQILGQKVEFLVSFYNNEISEKSEIFDDQFSVERPDGSNFTLKIRSTKLEDSAMYFCATPGGLAGVLGGNEQFFGPGTRLTVL.

This rearrangement joins TRBV11-2 to TRBJ1-2; D is unresolved. Trimming left V 3 bases short and J 5 bases short, with 10 bases between. Germline CDR1 and CDR2: SGHAT and FQNNGV. This CDR3 is 13 amino acids long. Here the CDR3 reads CASSFGLGYGYTF. CDR3 DNA sequence: TGTGCCAGCAGCTTTGGGCTGGGGTATGGCTACACCTTC.

J is TRBJ1-2 and V is TRBV18; TRBD1 might be the D (5 bases). The germline V gene encodes CDR1 KGHSH and CDR2 LQKENI. Trimming took off 8 bases at V and 4 bases at J, with 20 bases between the two ends. This CDR3 is built from 15 residues. CDR3 loop: CASPPGGQGGYGYTF. CDR3 sequence (DNA): TGTGCCAGCCCCCCTGGCGGGCAGGGCGGCTATGGCTACACCTTC. Full variable domain (rest looked up from reference TRBV18 and TRBJ1-2): NAGVMQNPRHLVRRRGQEARLRCSPMKGHSHVYWYRQLPEEGLKFMVYLQKENIIDESGMPKERFSAEFPKEGPSILRIQQVVRGDSAAYFCASPPGGQGGYGYTFGSGTRLTVV.

V and J are TRBV18 and TRBJ2-5; D not certain. This CDR3 contains 14 residues. From germline, CDR1 is KGHSH and CDR2 LQKENI. The V end was cut by 3 bases, the J end by 4 bases, with 12 bases between. In DNA, the CDR3 is TGTGCCAGCTCACCGCCCCCGGGTACAGAGACCCAGTACTTC. Translation gives CASSPPPGTETQYF.

The chain combines TRBV18 with TRBJ2-1; D is undetermined. The CDR3 is made up of 13 amino acids. Trimming shortened V by 2 bases and J by 2 bases, and 4 bases separated the two germline ends. CDR1 and CDR2 from the germline V gene are KGHSH and LQKENI. This CDR3 reads CASSPETYNEQFF. The CDR3 DNA sequence: TGTGCCAGCTCACCAGAGACCTACAATGAGCAGTTCTTC.

The chain couples TRBV2 to TRBJ1-2; possibly TRBD1 for D (6 bases). V dropped 4 bases and J dropped 4 bases, with 7 bases sitting between them. The CDR3 runs to 12 residues. Germline V gene lookup returns CDR1 SNHLY and CDR2 FYNNEI. The CDR3 nucleotides read TGTGCCAGCAGTGGGACAGCCTATGGCTACACCTTC. It translates to CASSGTAYGYTF.

V is TRBV29-1 and J is TRBJ1-2; TRBD1 might be the D (6 bases). Germline V gives CDR1 SQVTM, CDR2 ANQGSEA. The V end was cut by 7 bases, the J end by 8 bases, with 17 bases between. There are 12 residues in the CDR3. CDR3 region: CSATTGLGGYTF. The CDR3 DNA is TGCAGCGCCACTACAGGGTTAGGGGGCTACACCTTC.

The chain couples TRBV6-2 or TRBV6-3 to TRBJ2-1; D might be TRBD2 (6 bases). The length of the CDR3 is 17 residues. Germline V gene lookup returns CDR1 MNHEY and CDR2 SVGEGT. V lost 2 bases to trimming and J lost 7 bases, with 21 bases between them. CDR3 nucleotides: TGTGCCAGCAGTTACCCCGAACCGGACGGGAGTCGGAATGAGCAGTTCTTC. It is translated as CASSYPEPDGSRNEQFF.